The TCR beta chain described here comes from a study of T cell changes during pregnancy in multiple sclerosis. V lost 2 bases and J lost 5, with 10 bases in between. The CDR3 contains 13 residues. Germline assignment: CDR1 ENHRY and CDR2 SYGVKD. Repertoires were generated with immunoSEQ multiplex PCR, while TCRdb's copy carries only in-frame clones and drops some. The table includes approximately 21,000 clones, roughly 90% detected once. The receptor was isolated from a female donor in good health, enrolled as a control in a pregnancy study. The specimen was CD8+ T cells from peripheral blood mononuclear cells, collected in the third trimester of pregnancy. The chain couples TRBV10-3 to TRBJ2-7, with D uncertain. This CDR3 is CAISEGGGDEQYF. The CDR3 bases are TGTGCCATCAGTGAGGGCGGTGGTGACGAGCAGTACTTC.